The sequence of this TCR beta chain was determined in a study of control samples from healthy donors and cancer patients. Trimming removed 1 base at V and 2 bases at J, with 12 bases between. Germline CDR1 GTSNPN, CDR2 SVGIG (reference sequence). The CDR3 contains 15 residues. TCRdb's table, derived via immunoSEQ multiplex PCR, lists solely in-frame clones and lacks some. Of about 100,000 clones in the sample, about 90% are singletons; the top ten hold 15% to 20%. The rearrangement uses TRBV30 and TRBJ2-1; either TRBD1 or TRBD2 may supply D (5 bases each). Sequencing input: blood. The TCR was taken from a woman in her forties or fifties in good health. The DNA for the CDR3 is TGTGCCTGGAGTGCGGGGCAGGGACCCTACAATGAGCAGTTCTTC. Amino acid sequence: CAWSAGQGPYNEQFF. The entire variable domain, with the rest obtained from reference TRBV30 and TRBJ2-1, is as follows: SQTIHQWPATLVQPVGSPLSLECTVEGTSNPNLYWYRQAAGRGLQLLFYSVGIGQISSEVPQNLSASRPQDRQFILSSKKLLLSDSGFYLCAWSAGQGPYNEQFFGPGTRLTVL.